Following are 29 T cell receptor beta chains from one sample sequenced in a study of early T cells in non-severe SARS-CoV-2 infection. MiXCR was run by TCRdb on the 5' RACE reads, yielding one entry per CDR3 protein. This sample has about 89,000 distinct CDR3 sequences, with approximately 15% found just once. The starting material was whole blood, obtained at baseline. These receptors originate from an adult who was a healthcare worker with PCR-confirmed SARS-CoV-2 infection or an uninfected control (not recorded which).

This clonotype was seen many times. The chain couples TRBV2 to TRBJ2-1; tentatively, D is TRBD2 (6 bases). Per germline, CDR1 SNHLY and CDR2 FYNNEI. The CDR3 runs 13 residues. V lost 8 bases, J lost 4 bases, and 12 bases lay in between. The chain's CDR3 is CASGDSSYNEQFF. The CDR3 bases are TGTGCCAGCGGGGACTCGAGTTACAATGAGCAGTTCTTC.

V is TRBV5-8 and J is TRBJ2-1; D remains ambiguous. Trimming pared 3 bases from V and 9 bases from J, leaving 7 bases between. This CDR3 has 11 amino acids. Germline-derived CDR1 and CDR2 are SGHTS and YDEGEE. The CDR3 bases are TGTGCCAGCAGCTATTTTGGTGAGCAGTTCTTC. It translates to CASSYFGEQFF.

The rearrangement links TRBV9 to TRBJ2-3; perhaps TRBD1 as D (6 bases). Trimming cost V 4 bases and J 3 bases, with 18 bases left between them. Germline CDR1 and CDR2: SGDLS and YYNGEE. The CDR3 is 16 amino acids. The CDR3 bases are TGTGCCAGCAGCCCGCCGGGACATCTGTTAACAGATACGCAGTATTTT. This codes for CASSPPGHLLTDTQYF.

This clonotype is labeled as medium-sized. This chain connects TRBV12-3 or TRBV12-4 to TRBJ1-1; D is ambiguous. CDR3 size: 11 residues. The ends were cut back, 3 bases at V and 11 bases at J, with 10 bases in the middle. CDR3 DNA sequence: TGTGCCAGCAGTTTGAGGGATTGGGCTTTCTTT. Translation: CASSLRDWAFF.

The chain recombines TRBV12-3 or TRBV12-4 with TRBJ2-7; the D call may be TRBD1 or TRBD2 (5 bases each). V dropped 6 bases and J dropped 5 bases, with 11 bases sitting between them. This CDR3 has 12 residues. CDR3 loop: CASSHWGHEQYF. In DNA form, the CDR3 reads TGTGCCAGCAGCCACTGGGGACACGAGCAGTACTTC.

A few counts support this clonotype. CDR3 sequence reads: CASEPQGAAGYTF. The CDR3 DNA reads TGTGCCAGTGAACCACAGGGGGCGGCCGGCTACACCTTC. This chain links TRBV19 with TRBJ1-2, with TRBD1 matching over 9 bases. This CDR3 comprises 13 residues. Per the germline V gene, CDR1 is LNHDA and CDR2 is SQIVND (reference sequence). The J segment lost 8 bases and the V segment lost 8 bases, leaving 9 bases of the junction unmatched.

This clonotype was seen more than once but under ten times. The chain couples TRBV11-2 to TRBJ1-1; no reliable D call. Germline V lookup: CDR1 SGHAT, CDR2 FQNNGV. V was shortened by 4 bases and J by 2 bases, with 11 bases between the two germline ends. The CDR3 is 14 amino acids. CDR3: CASSSWHPNTEAFF. The CDR3, as DNA: TGTGCCAGCAGCTCATGGCACCCTAACACTGAAGCTTTCTTT.

This clonotype showed up just a few times. CDR3 DNA sequence: TGTGCCAGCTCACCGATCACAGGGGCAGGCAATGAGCAGTTCTTC. Translating gives CASSPITGAGNEQFF. The J gene is TRBJ2-1, the V gene TRBV18, with TRBD1 identical over 7 bases. The V gene's germline CDR1 is KGHSH and CDR2 LQKENI. The trim removed 3 bases at V and 6 bases at J, leaving 8 bases unmatched. The CDR3 contains 15 residues.

The chain is built from TRBV10-3 and TRBJ2-7; TRBD1 matches at 10 bases. After removal of 6 bases from V and 4 bases from J, the junction contained 9 bases not matched to a gene. The CDR3 runs to 15 residues. Germline V CDR1 and CDR2: ENHRY, SYGVKD. CDR3 loop: CAIREAGQGIYEQYF. The CDR3 bases are TGTGCCATCAGGGAGGCGGGACAGGGGATATACGAGCAGTACTTC.

This clonotype has only a few counts. V gene TRBV12-3 or TRBV12-4 combines with J gene TRBJ2-1; D gene ambiguous. This CDR3 contains 11 residues. V shed 4 bases and J shed 8 bases, with 6 bases lying between them. In DNA form, the CDR3 reads TGTGCCAGCAGTTCCCGCTATGAGCAGTTCTTC. Encoded protein: CASSSRYEQFF.

Only a few counts were recorded for this clonotype. The chain joins TRBV19 to TRBJ1-5; 9 nucleotides line up with TRBD1. Germline V CDR1 and CDR2: LNHDA, SQIVND (reference sequence). Unmatched junction bases numbered 3, after V lost 3 bases and J lost 6 bases. The CDR3 totals 14 residues. The CDR3 DNA reads TGTGCCAGTAGTATCCGGGACAGGGCTCAGCCCCAGCATTTT. It codes for CASSIRDRAQPQHF.

In this sample, this clonotype turned up a few times. The V and J genes are TRBV24-1 and TRBJ2-7; the match to TRBD2 covers 9 bases. J lost 5 bases, V lost 2 bases, and 6 bases had no gene match. Germline CDR1 is KGHDR and CDR2 is SFDVKD. The CDR3 totals 15 residues. The DNA of the CDR3 is TGTGCCACCAGTGATTCGGCGGGAGGGCCAAACGAGCAGTACTTC. Translating it yields CATSDSAGGPNEQYF.

Ten or more counts support this clonotype. The V and J genes are TRBV20-1 and TRBJ2-7; no definite D call. The CDR3 has 12 residues. The V end was cut by 2 bases, the J end by 6 bases, with 11 bases between. Germline values: CDR1 DFQATT, CDR2 SNEGSKA (reference sequence). CDR3 DNA: TGCAGTGCTAGAATGGCGCTGGGCGAGCAGTACTTC. Protein: CSARMALGEQYF.

The chain links TRBV7-9 to TRBJ2-7; TRBD1 aligns across 11 bases. V dropped 3 bases and J dropped 3; count of bases not matched to a gene: 4. From germline, CDR1 is SEHNR and CDR2 FQNEAQ (reference sequence). CDR3 length: 15 amino acids. CDR3 sequence reads: CASSLDRGHLYEQYF. CDR3 nucleotides: TGTGCCAGCAGCTTGGACAGGGGGCACCTCTACGAGCAGTACTTC.

This clonotype occurred many times. The chain is built from TRBV30 and TRBJ1-1; D gene unclear. The CDR3 totals 10 residues. V was pared by 5 bases and J by 4 bases, with 5 bases between. Germline lookup yields CDR1 GTSNPN and CDR2 SVGIG (reference sequence). DNA for the CDR3: TGTGCCTGGGGAAGCACTGAAGCTTTCTTT. It translates to CAWGSTEAFF.

This clonotype was detected a few times. V and J are TRBV20-1 and TRBJ2-1; the D gene is possibly TRBD2 (6 bases). This CDR3 region has 15 residues. V lost 5 bases and J lost 3, with 17 bases in between. Germline-derived CDR1 and CDR2 are DFQATT and SNEGSKA (reference sequence). The CDR3 region is CSAPPGGNVYNEQFF. CDR3 DNA sequence: TGCAGTGCTCCCCCGGGCGGGAACGTCTACAATGAGCAGTTCTTC.

The J gene is TRBJ2-7, the V gene TRBV7-8; either TRBD1 or TRBD2 may fit D (7 bases each). Germline V CDR1 and CDR2: SGHVS, FQNEAQ. V dropped 4 bases and J dropped 6 bases, with 19 bases sitting between them. The CDR3 runs to 15 residues. In DNA, the CDR3 is TGTGCCAGCAGCTCCCAGGGGGGGCTCCCCGGCGAGCAGTACTTC. Translated, it gives CASSSQGGLPGEQYF. Supplemented by reference TRBV7-8 and TRBJ2-7, the full variable domain reads GAGVSQSPRYKVAKRGQDVALRCDPISGHVSLFWYQQALGQGPEFLTYFQNEAQLDKSGLPSDRFFAERPEGSVSTLKIQRTQQEDSAVYLCASSSQGGLPGEQYFGPGTRLTVT.

This clonotype was seen a few times. The chain uses TRBV6-1 and TRBJ2-4; the D gene could be TRBD1 or TRBD2 (5 bases each). V lost 2 bases and J 15 bases, leaving 11 bases between the germline ends. The germline CDR1 and CDR2 sequences are MNHNS and SASEGT. CDR3 length equals 11 residues. CDR3 bases: TGTGCCAGCAGTGAATTGGGACCCCCGTACTTC. Translated: CASSELGPPYF.

This clonotype showed up just a few times. The chain joins TRBV12-3 or TRBV12-4 to TRBJ2-1; D perhaps matches TRBD1 (5 bases). This CDR3 has 17 amino acids. The V and J ends lost 6 bases and 0 bases respectively, with 18 bases between them. This CDR3 is CASSAPTDSSSYNEQFF. DNA for the CDR3: TGTGCCAGCAGCGCCCCGACTGACAGCAGCTCCTACAATGAGCAGTTCTTC.

The V and J genes are TRBV14 and TRBJ2-2, with D maybe TRBD2 (5 bases). With 4 bases removed from V and 0 bases from J, the gap between germline ends came to 6 bases. Germline values: CDR1 SGHDN, CDR2 FVKESK. This CDR3 spans 14 amino acids. CDR3 nucleotide sequence: TGTGCCAGCAGCCGAGGGACGAACACCGGGGAGCTGTTTTTT. Its protein product is CASSRGTNTGELFF.

The chain carries TRBV10-3 and TRBJ2-5; 8 bases fit TRBD1. This CDR3 has 13 amino acids. The germline V gene has CDR1 ENHRY and CDR2 SYGVKD. With 6 bases clipped from V and 5 bases from J, the junction kept 5 bases outside the gene matches. The CDR3 DNA reads TGTGCCATCAGGGGCAGGGGGCAGGAGACCCAGTACTTC. Amino acid sequence: CAIRGRGQETQYF.

This chain links TRBV28 with TRBJ2-7; 7 nucleotides align to TRBD2. Losses at the gene ends were 6 bases for V and 1 base for J; bases not matched to a gene: 12. CDR1 and CDR2 (germline): MDHEN, SYDVKM. This CDR3 is 16 amino acids long. DNA of the CDR3: TGTGCCAGCAGCCCCTCGGGGGAGGGCAGTTCCTACGAGCAGTACTTC. Translating gives CASSPSGEGSSYEQYF.

CDR3 coding DNA: TGTGCCAGTAGCCGCCGGGACGCAGCCTACGAGCAGTACTTC. Its protein is CASSRRDAAYEQYF. This rearrangement joins TRBV19 to TRBJ2-7; D tentatively fits TRBD1 or TRBD2 (5 bases each). The length of the CDR3 is 14 residues. With 6 bases removed from V and 2 bases from J, the gap between germline ends came to 14 bases. Germline lookup yields CDR1 LNHDA and CDR2 SQIVND (reference sequence).

This clonotype was recorded at least ten times. This rearrangement joins TRBV6-1 to TRBJ1-5, with D hard to call. V was clipped by 8 bases and J by 2 bases, with 16 bases between them. Germline V gene lookup returns CDR1 MNHNS and CDR2 SASEGT. The CDR3 runs 15 residues. The CDR3 nucleotides are TGTGCCAGCTTAATTCGGGAGGAGGGCAATCAGCCCCAGCATTTT. Translating gives CASLIREEGNQPQHF.

The rearrangement joins TRBV11-2 to TRBJ2-7; D is unclear. The CDR3 spans 15 residues. CDR1 and CDR2 from the germline V gene are SGHAT and FQNNGV. Trimming cost V 5 bases and J 5 bases, with 19 bases left between them. In DNA, the CDR3 is TGTGCCAGCAGCCTCACACCTCTTCGGGCACACGAGCAGTACTTC. Protein product: CASSLTPLRAHEQYF. Full variable domain (rest looked up from reference TRBV11-2 and TRBJ2-7): EAGVAQSPRYKIIEKRQSVAFWCNPISGHATLYWYQQILGQGPKLLIQFQNNGVVDDSQLPKDRFSAERLKGVDSTLKIQPAKLEDSAVYLCASSLTPLRAHEQYFGPGTRLTVT.

This clonotype was found a few times. The V gene is TRBV24-1, the J gene TRBJ2-3; D is unresolved. The CDR3 contains 14 residues. V was trimmed by 3 bases and J by 2 bases, leaving 8 bases between them. CDR1 KGHDR and CDR2 SFDVKD come from the germline V gene. CDR3 sequence (DNA): TGTGCCACCAGTGATCGCATTTCCACAGATACGCAGTATTTT. Translation: CATSDRISTDTQYF.

This chain joins TRBV12-3 or TRBV12-4 and TRBJ2-7, with D unresolved. Between the trimmed V and J ends, which lost 6 bases and 4 bases, there was a span of 10 bases. The CDR3 consists of 12 residues. The CDR3 coding sequence is TGTGCCAGCAGATACGACATTTACGAGCAGTACTTC. Protein product: CASRYDIYEQYF.

This clonotype was observed a handful of times. The chain recombines TRBV11-3 with TRBJ2-3; no reliable D call. Trimming took off 1 base at V and 5 bases at J, with 7 bases between the two ends. The CDR3 has 13 residues. CDR1 SGHNT and CDR2 YENEEA come from the germline V gene. The CDR3 region has the DNA TGTGCCAGCAGCTTAGGGACCCGAGATACGCAGTATTTT. This encodes CASSLGTRDTQYF.

There are a few counts of this clonotype. V is TRBV5-4 and J is TRBJ2-7, with 9 positions matching TRBD1. The germline V gene encodes CDR1 SGHNT and CDR2 YYREEE (reference sequence). The CDR3 loop spans 15 amino acids. Trimming cost V 4 bases and J 1 base; bases outside gene matches: 6. The CDR3 is CASSGQGRGSYEQYF. The CDR3 nucleotides read TGTGCCAGCAGCGGACAGGGGAGGGGATCCTACGAGCAGTACTTC.